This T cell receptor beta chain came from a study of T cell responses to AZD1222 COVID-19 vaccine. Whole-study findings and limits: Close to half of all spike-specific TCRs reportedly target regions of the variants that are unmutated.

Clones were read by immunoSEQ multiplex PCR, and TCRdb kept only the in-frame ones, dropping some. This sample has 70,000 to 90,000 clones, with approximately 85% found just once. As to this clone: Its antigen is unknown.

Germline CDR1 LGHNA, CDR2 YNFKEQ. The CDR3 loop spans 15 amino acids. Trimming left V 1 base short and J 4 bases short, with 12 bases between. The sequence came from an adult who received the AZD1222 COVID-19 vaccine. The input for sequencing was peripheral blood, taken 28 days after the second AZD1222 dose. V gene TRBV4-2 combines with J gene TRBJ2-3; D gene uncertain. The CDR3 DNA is TGTGCCAGCAGCCAAGCTTGGATTAGAGCAGATACGCAGTATTTT. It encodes CASSQAWIRADTQYF.